Each of the 22 T cell receptor beta chains below was sequenced from the same sample in a study of cytomegalovirus exposure and HLA in healthy donors. PCR primers comprised 60 Vbeta and 13 Jbeta primers. Using immunoSEQ multiplex PCR, the repertoire was profiled, and TCRdb retains in-frame clones only, with some absent. Among 150,000 or so clones listed, about three quarters were seen once. The sequenced material came from PBMCs. These receptors were collected from a male donor in good health and CMV-seronegative.

The CDR3 spells CASSKAGGVPLYEQYF. Written as DNA, the CDR3 is TGTGCCAGCAGCAAAGCGGGGGGAGTCCCTCTCTACGAGCAGTACTTC. The chain employs TRBV21-1 and TRBJ2-7; the table calls TRBD2, which could not be checked here. TRBV21-1 is tagged as a pseudogene. This CDR3 spans 16 amino acids.

The V and J genes are TRBV30 and TRBJ1-1; D is undetermined. V lost 0 bases and J 5 bases, leaving 7 bases between the germline ends. The CDR3 sequence is 12 residues long. The germline V gene encodes CDR1 GTSNPN and CDR2 SVGIG (reference sequence). The CDR3 DNA reads as TGTGCCTGGAGTGTGACGGGTACTGAAGCTTTCTTT. Its translation is CAWSVTGTEAFF.

This clone has more than one count but fewer than ten. The chain employs TRBV5-1 and TRBJ1-1; D might be TRBD1 (5 bases). V was trimmed by 4 bases and J by 0 bases, leaving 7 bases between them. CDR1 SGHRS and CDR2 YFSETQ come from the germline V gene. The CDR3 runs to 13 residues. The CDR3: CASSAGLNTEAFF. CDR3 nucleotides: TGCGCCAGCAGCGCAGGGCTGAACACTGAAGCTTTCTTT.

The CDR3 DNA follows: TGTGCCAGCAGCATTAATCGCGACACTGAAGCTTTCTTT. Its translation is CASSINRDTEAFF. V is TRBV11-3 and J is TRBJ1-1; D uncertain. Between the trimmed V and J ends, which lost 5 bases and 3 bases, there was a span of 10 bases. The CDR3 contains 13 residues. Germline V gene lookup returns CDR1 SGHNT and CDR2 YENEEA.

V is TRBV7-2 and J is TRBJ1-2, with D perhaps matching TRBD1 (5 bases). There are 12 residues in the CDR3. CDR1 and CDR2 from the germline V gene are SGHTA and FQGNSA. V lost 2 bases and J 8 bases, leaving 9 bases between the germline ends. CDR3 coding DNA: TGTGCCAGCAGCTTATCAGGGTTCGGCTACACCTTC. Amino acid sequence: CASSLSGFGYTF.

The chain couples TRBV4-3 to TRBJ2-7; a possible D gene is TRBD1 (5 bases). The CDR3 covers 15 residues. Germline V gives CDR1 LGHNA, CDR2 YSLEER. Trimming removed 1 base from V and 2 bases from J, with 12 bases in between. In DNA form, the CDR3 reads TGCGCCAGCAGCCAAGTTCAGGGATCGACCTACGAGCAGTACTTC. Residues: CASSQVQGSTYEQYF.

In its sample, this clone was seen a few times. The rearrangement joins TRBV6-5 to TRBJ2-1; 9 bases align to TRBD1. The CDR3 contains 14 residues. J was trimmed by 9 bases and V by 6 bases; bases with no gene match: 9. The germline CDR1 and CDR2 sequences are MNHEY and SVGAGI. This CDR3 reads CASRAGTGLSEQFF. The DNA of the CDR3 is TGTGCCAGCAGAGCCGGGACAGGGTTGAGTGAGCAGTTCTTC.

The chain recombines TRBV27 with TRBJ1-2; D possibly corresponds to TRBD1 (6 bases). This CDR3 has 14 amino acids. Trimming took off 0 bases at V and 7 bases at J, with 12 bases between the two ends. Germline CDR1 is MNHEY and CDR2 is SMNVEV (reference sequence). CDR3 loop: CASSLSGARSGYTF. The CDR3 nucleotides are TGTGCCAGCAGTTTATCGGGGGCGCGGAGTGGCTACACCTTC.

This clone was seen once. This chain connects TRBV7-2 to TRBJ2-1, with 11 bases matching TRBD2. The germline V gene has CDR1 SGHTA and CDR2 FQGNSA. The CDR3 loop spans 15 amino acids. Losses at the gene ends were 1 base for V and 7 bases for J; bases not matched to a gene: 3. CDR3 nucleotides: TGTGCCAGCAGCTTAGGGTCTAGCGGGGGGAATGAGCAGTTCTTC. Its translation: CASSLGSSGGNEQFF.

This sequence joins TRBV19 and TRBJ2-2, with TRBD1 matching over 10 bases. CDR3 size: 23 residues. CDR1 and CDR2 from the germline V gene are LNHDA and SQIVND (reference sequence). V lost 2 bases and J lost 3; bases outside the gene matches: 24. Here the CDR3 reads CASSITPDGRDRGVIGYTGELFF. The CDR3 nucleotides are TGTGCCAGTAGTATAACTCCGGACGGCCGGGACAGGGGAGTGATAGGGTACACCGGGGAGCTGTTTTTT.

Written as DNA, the CDR3 is TGTGCCAGCGGGTCCTCCTGGGCTAGCGGCTACGAGCAGTACTTC. Translated: CASGSSWASGYEQYF. The V gene is TRBV28, the J gene TRBJ2-5; 7 bases fit TRBD2. The assigned J gene may be wrong: the sequence end matches TRBJ2-7 better. This CDR3 spans 15 amino acids. Germline V gene sequence: CDR1 MDHEN, CDR2 SYDVKM.

This chain connects TRBV5-1 to TRBJ2-2, with D unresolved. CDR1 is SGHRS and CDR2 is YFSETQ in the germline V gene. The V end was cut by 5 bases, the J end by 4 bases, with 15 bases between. This CDR3 is 15 amino acids long. This chain's CDR3 is CASRGAVIPTGELFF. CDR3 bases: TGCGCCAGCAGGGGTGCGGTAATCCCCACCGGGGAGCTGTTTTTT.

Only a few counts were recorded for this clone. At the DNA level, this CDR3 is encoded by other sequences in the same sample as well. The V gene is TRBV4-1, the J gene TRBJ2-3; no firm D call. This CDR3 is 13 amino acids long. Trimming took off 1 base at V and 3 bases at J, with 5 bases between the two ends. Germline CDR1 MGHRA, CDR2 YSYEKL. The CDR3 loop reads CASSQVGTDTQYF. DNA for the CDR3: TGCGCCAGCAGCCAAGTCGGGACAGATACGCAGTATTTT.

The genes are TRBV27 and TRBJ2-7; D perhaps matches TRBD2 (6 bases). The CDR3 runs to 13 residues. The ends were cut back, 5 bases at V and 3 bases at J, with 11 bases in the middle. Per the germline V gene, CDR1 is MNHEY and CDR2 is SMNVEV (reference sequence). CDR3 DNA sequence: TGTGCCAGCAGTAGGGGACTTGACTACGAGCAGTACTTC. This translates into CASSRGLDYEQYF.

A few counts support this clone. V gene TRBV2 combines with J gene TRBJ2-2; 13 bases are a match to TRBD2. The CDR3 is 16 residues long. CDR1 is SNHLY and CDR2 is FYNNEI in the germline V gene. V lost 5 bases and J lost 5; bases outside the gene matches: 5. CDR3 amino acids: CASSWTSGGSTGELFF. In DNA form, the CDR3 reads TGTGCCAGCAGTTGGACTAGCGGGGGATCTACCGGGGAGCTGTTTTTT.

This rearrangement joins TRBV11-2 to TRBJ2-2; 13 nucleotides match TRBD2. This CDR3 region has 19 residues. With 6 bases clipped from V and 1 base from J, the junction kept 11 bases outside the gene matches. The V gene's germline CDR1 is SGHAT and CDR2 FQNNGV. CDR3 in DNA: TGTGCCAGCAGATTTGAAAGACTAGCGGGGGGCCGGAACACCGGGGAGCTGTTTTTT. This translates into CASRFERLAGGRNTGELFF.

The CDR3 DNA sequence: TGTGCCAGCAGCTCGCTACAGGGCCGTCATGGCTACACCTTC. Protein sequence: CASSSLQGRHGYTF. The rearrangement uses TRBV5-4 and TRBJ1-2; tentatively, D is TRBD1 (6 bases). Deletions cut 3 bases from V and 6 bases from J, with 15 bases between. Germline CDR1 is SGHNT and CDR2 is YYREEE (reference sequence). The length of the CDR3 is 14 residues.

The V call is TRBV5-6, the J call TRBJ1-5; 8 bases are shared with TRBD1. The CDR3 is made up of 14 amino acids. The germline gives CDR1 SGHDT, CDR2 YYEEEE. The V gene end was trimmed by 4 bases and the J gene end by 4 bases; junction bases not matched to a gene: 4. CDR3 nucleotides: TGTGCCAGCAGCAACAGGGGGTGGAATCAGCCCCAGCATTTT. It specifies CASSNRGWNQPQHF.

The V gene is TRBV6-5, the J gene TRBJ2-7; no clear D. Trimming shortened V by 2 bases and J by 1 base, and 9 bases separated the two germline ends. The CDR3 runs to 14 residues. Germline assignment: CDR1 MNHEY and CDR2 SVGAGI. The chain's CDR3 is CASSYRRNSYEQYF. The DNA of the CDR3 is TGTGCCAGCAGTTACAGGCGGAATTCCTACGAGCAGTACTTC.

The J gene is TRBJ2-7, the V gene TRBV11-2, with a tentative D call TRBD2 (5 bases). From germline, CDR1 is SGHAT and CDR2 FQNNGV. This CDR3 is 19 amino acids long. The ends were cut back, 6 bases at V and 1 base at J, with 28 bases in the middle. CDR3: CASRARDRGPTLFSYEQYF. CDR3 coding DNA: TGTGCCAGCAGAGCTCGTGATCGAGGGCCTACCCTTTTTTCCTACGAGCAGTACTTC.

The rearrangement links TRBV29-1 to TRBJ2-3; 10 nucleotides agree with TRBD2. Germline lookup yields CDR1 SQVTM and CDR2 ANQGSEA. Trimming cost V 3 bases and J 3 bases; bases outside gene matches: 12. The CDR3 loop spans 17 amino acids. CDR3 amino acids: CSVEGGLAGAGTDTQYF. The CDR3 DNA reads TGCAGCGTTGAGGGCGGGCTAGCGGGAGCTGGGACAGATACGCAGTATTTT.

The gene calls are TRBV19 and TRBJ2-7; 8 bases fit TRBD2. Germline V gene lookup returns CDR1 LNHDA and CDR2 SQIVND (reference sequence). The CDR3 runs 14 residues. V trimming: 6 bases; J trimming: 0 bases; junction bases outside the gene matches: 4. The CDR3 loop is CASRSGGPSYEQYF. CDR3 DNA: TGTGCCAGTAGGTCGGGGGGGCCCTCCTACGAGCAGTACTTC.